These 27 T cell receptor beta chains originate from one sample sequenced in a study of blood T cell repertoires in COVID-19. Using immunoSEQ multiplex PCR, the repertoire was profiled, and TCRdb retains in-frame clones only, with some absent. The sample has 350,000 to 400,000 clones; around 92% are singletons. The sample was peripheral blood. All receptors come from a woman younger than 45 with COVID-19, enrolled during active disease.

This chain's CDR3 is CASSITAGVTYNEQFF. The CDR3 region has the DNA TGTGCCAGTAGTATTACAGCGGGAGTTACCTACAATGAGCAGTTCTTC. The chain combines TRBV19 with TRBJ2-1, with 8 nucleotides matching TRBD2. This CDR3 is built from 16 residues. J was trimmed by 2 bases and V by 3 bases; bases with no gene match: 6. Germline CDR1 and CDR2: LNHDA and SQIVND (reference sequence).

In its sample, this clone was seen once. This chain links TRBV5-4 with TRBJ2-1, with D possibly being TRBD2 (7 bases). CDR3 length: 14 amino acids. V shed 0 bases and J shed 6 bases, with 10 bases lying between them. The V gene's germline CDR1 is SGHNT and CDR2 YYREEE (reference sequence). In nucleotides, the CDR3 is TGTGCCAGCAGCTTGGGGCGGGGGCGCAATGAGCAGTTCTTC. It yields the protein CASSLGRGRNEQFF.

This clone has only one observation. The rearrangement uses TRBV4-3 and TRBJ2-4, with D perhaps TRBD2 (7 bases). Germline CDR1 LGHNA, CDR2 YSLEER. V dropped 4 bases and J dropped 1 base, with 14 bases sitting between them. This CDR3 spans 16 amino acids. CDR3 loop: CASSPGGAWAKNIQYF. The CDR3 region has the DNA TGCGCCAGCAGCCCTGGGGGGGCATGGGCCAAAAACATTCAGTACTTC.

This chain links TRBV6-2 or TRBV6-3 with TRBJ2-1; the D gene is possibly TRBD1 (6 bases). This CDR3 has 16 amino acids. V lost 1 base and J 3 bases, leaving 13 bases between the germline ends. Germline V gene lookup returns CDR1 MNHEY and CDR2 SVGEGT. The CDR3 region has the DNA TGTGCCAGCAGTTACTTGCCAGGGGTGGTCTACAATGAGCAGTTCTTC. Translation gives CASSYLPGVVYNEQFF.

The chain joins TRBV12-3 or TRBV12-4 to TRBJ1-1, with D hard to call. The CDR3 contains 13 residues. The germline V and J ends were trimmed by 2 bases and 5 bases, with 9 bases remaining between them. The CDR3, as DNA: TGTGCCAGCAGTTTACCTGGGAGGACTGAAGCTTTCTTT. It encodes CASSLPGRTEAFF.

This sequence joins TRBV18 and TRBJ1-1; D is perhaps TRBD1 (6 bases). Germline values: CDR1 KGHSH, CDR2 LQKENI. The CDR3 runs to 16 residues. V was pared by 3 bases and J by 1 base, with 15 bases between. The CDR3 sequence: CASSPSSGHPNTEAFF. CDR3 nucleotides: TGTGCCAGCTCACCTAGCTCGGGACACCCGAACACTGAAGCTTTCTTT.

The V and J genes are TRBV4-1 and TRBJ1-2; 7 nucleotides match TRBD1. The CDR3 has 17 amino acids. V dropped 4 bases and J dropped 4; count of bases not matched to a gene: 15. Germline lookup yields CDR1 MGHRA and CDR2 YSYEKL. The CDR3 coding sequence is TGCGCCAGCAGCCCAGGGGGAAATACAGGCCGCTCCTATGGCTACACCTTC. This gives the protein CASSPGGNTGRSYGYTF.

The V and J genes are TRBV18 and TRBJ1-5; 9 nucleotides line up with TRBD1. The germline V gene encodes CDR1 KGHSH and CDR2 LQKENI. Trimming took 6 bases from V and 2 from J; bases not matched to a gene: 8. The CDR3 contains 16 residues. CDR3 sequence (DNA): TGTGCCAGCTCCAGGGGACAGGGTGAAGGCAATCAGCCCCAGCATTTT. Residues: CASSRGQGEGNQPQHF.

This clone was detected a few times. The CDR3, as DNA: TGTGCCTGGAGTGCCCCGGGACAGGGCTACGAGCAGTACGTC. Translating it yields CAWSAPGQGYEQYV. The gene calls are TRBV30 and TRBJ2-7, with 9 positions matching TRBD1. The germline V gene encodes CDR1 GTSNPN and CDR2 SVGIG (reference sequence). The V gene end was trimmed by 1 base and the J gene end by 3 bases; junction bases not matched to a gene: 4. The CDR3 is made up of 14 amino acids.

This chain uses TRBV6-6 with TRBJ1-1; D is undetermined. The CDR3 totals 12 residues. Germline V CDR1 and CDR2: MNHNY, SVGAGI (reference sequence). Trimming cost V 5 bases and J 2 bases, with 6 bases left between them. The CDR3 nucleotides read TGTGCCAGCAGTCTAGTTAACACTGAAGCTTTCTTT. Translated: CASSLVNTEAFF.

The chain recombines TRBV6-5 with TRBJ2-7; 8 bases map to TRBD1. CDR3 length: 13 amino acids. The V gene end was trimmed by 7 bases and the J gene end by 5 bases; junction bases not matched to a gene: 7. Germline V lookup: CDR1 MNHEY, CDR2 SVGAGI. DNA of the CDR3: TGTGCCAGCACCAGACCAGGGGGCAACGAGCAGTACTTC. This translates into CASTRPGGNEQYF.

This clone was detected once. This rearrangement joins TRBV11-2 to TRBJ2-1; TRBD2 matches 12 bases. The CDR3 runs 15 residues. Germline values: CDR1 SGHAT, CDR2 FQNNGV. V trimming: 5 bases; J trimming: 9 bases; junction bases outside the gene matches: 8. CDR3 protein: CASSPVGLAGSEQFF. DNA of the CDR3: TGTGCCAGCAGCCCGGTGGGACTAGCGGGTTCTGAGCAGTTCTTC.

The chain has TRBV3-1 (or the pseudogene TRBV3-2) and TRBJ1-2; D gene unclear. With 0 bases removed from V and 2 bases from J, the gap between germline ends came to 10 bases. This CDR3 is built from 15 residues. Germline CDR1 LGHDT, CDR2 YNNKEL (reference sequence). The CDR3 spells CASSQDSAGNYGYTF. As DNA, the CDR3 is TGTGCCAGCAGCCAAGATTCTGCGGGAAACTATGGCTACACCTTC.

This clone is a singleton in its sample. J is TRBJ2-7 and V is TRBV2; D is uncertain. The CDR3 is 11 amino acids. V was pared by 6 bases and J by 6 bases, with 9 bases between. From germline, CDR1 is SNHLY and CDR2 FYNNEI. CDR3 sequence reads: CASRGRFEQYV. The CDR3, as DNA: TGTGCCAGCAGGGGCCGCTTCGAGCAGTACGTC.

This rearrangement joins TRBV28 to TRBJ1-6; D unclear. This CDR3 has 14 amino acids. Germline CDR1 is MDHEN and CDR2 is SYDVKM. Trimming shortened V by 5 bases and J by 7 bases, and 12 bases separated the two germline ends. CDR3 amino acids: CASSAHPGNSPLHF. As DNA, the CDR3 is TGTGCCAGCAGTGCCCACCCCGGGAATTCACCCCTCCACTTT.

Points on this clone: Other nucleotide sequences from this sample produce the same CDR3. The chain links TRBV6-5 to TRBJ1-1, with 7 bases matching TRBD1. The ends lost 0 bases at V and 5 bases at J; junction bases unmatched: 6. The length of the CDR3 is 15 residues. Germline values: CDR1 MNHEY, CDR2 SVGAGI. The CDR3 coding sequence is TGTGCCAGCAGTTACTCCACAGGGGATGGAACTGAAGCTTTCTTT. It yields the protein CASSYSTGDGTEAFF.

Written as DNA, the CDR3 is TGTGCCAGCAGCGCGGGGAGTGGGAGGGCGTACGAGCAGTACGTC. Translation gives CASSAGSGRAYEQYV. The chain employs TRBV5-5 and TRBJ2-7; 7 nucleotides agree with TRBD2. Germline V lookup: CDR1 SGHKS, CDR2 YYEKEE (reference sequence). Trimming cost V 4 bases and J 4 bases; bases outside gene matches: 11. CDR3 length equals 15 residues.

This chain's CDR3 is CASSQQRSSYNEQFF. In nucleotides, the CDR3 is TGCGCCAGCAGCCAACAGCGGTCTAGCTACAATGAGCAGTTCTTC. The rearrangement joins TRBV4-1 to TRBJ2-1, with D tentatively TRBD2 (5 bases). The CDR3 length is 15 residues. Per the germline V gene, CDR1 is MGHRA and CDR2 is YSYEKL. V lost 2 bases and J lost 3, with 11 bases in between.

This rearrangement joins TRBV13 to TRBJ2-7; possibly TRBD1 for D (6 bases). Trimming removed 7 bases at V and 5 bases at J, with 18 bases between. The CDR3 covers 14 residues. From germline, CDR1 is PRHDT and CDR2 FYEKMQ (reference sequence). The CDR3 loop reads CASTKGGSVDEQYF. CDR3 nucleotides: TGTGCCAGCACGAAAGGGGGTTCAGTGGACGAGCAGTACTTC.

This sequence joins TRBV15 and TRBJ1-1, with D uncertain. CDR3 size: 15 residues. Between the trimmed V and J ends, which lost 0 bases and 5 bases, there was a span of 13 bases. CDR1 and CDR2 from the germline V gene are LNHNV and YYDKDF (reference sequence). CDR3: CATSRDIVPGTEAFF. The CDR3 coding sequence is TGTGCCACCAGCAGAGATATTGTTCCGGGGACTGAAGCTTTCTTT.

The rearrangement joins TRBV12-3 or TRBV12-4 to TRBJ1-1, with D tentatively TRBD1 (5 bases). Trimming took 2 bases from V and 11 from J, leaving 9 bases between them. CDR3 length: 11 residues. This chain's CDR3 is CASSLSGLAFF. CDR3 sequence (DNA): TGTGCCAGCAGTTTATCAGGGCTCGCTTTCTTT.

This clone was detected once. CDR3 in DNA: TGCGCCAGCAGCTTGTGGGGGACAGGGCTGTCAAACTACGAGCAGTACTTC. It yields the protein CASSLWGTGLSNYEQYF. The chain has TRBV5-1 and TRBJ2-7, with TRBD1 identical over 9 bases. V shed 1 base, J shed 3 bases, and the junction held 11 bases outside the gene matches. The CDR3 totals 17 residues. CDR1 is SGHRS and CDR2 is YFSETQ in the germline V gene.

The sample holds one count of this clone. CDR3: CASSLEGLAGGLGKNIQYF. The CDR3 DNA is TGTGCCAGCAGTTTGGAAGGACTAGCGGGGGGGCTAGGCAAAAACATTCAGTACTTC. The chain uses TRBV28 and TRBJ2-4; TRBD2 agrees at 15 bases. The J segment lost 3 bases and the V segment lost 3 bases, leaving 9 bases of the junction unmatched. There are 19 residues in the CDR3. In germline, CDR1 is MDHEN, CDR2 SYDVKM. The complete variable domain, with remaining parts taken from reference TRBV28 and TRBJ2-4, reads DVKVTQSSRYLVKRTGEKVFLECVQDMDHENMFWYRQDPGLGLRLIYFSYDVKMKEKGDIPEGYSVSREKKERFSLILESASTNQTSMYLCASSLEGLAGGLGKNIQYFGAGTRLSVL.

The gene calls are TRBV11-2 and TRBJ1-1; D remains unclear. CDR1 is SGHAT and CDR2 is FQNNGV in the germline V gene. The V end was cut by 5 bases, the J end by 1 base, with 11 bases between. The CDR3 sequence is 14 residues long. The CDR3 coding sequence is TGTGCCAGCAGCCCCGATGCGTGGAACACTGAAGCTTTCTTT. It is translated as CASSPDAWNTEAFF.

The CDR3 spells CASSHGLAGAGELFF. Written as DNA, the CDR3 is TGTGCCAGCAGTCACGGACTAGCGGGAGCCGGGGAGCTGTTTTTT. This chain uses TRBV6-2 or TRBV6-3 with TRBJ2-2, with TRBD2 matching 13 bases. Germline CDR1 is MNHEY and CDR2 is SVGEGT. This CDR3 region has 15 residues. Unmatched junction bases numbered 3, after V lost 5 bases and J lost 6 bases.

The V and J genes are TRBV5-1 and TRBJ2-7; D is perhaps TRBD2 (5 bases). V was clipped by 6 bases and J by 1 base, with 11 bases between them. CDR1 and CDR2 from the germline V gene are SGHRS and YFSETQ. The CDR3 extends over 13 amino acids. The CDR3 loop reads CASKDTRSYEQYF. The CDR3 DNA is TGCGCCAGCAAGGATACTAGATCCTACGAGCAGTACTTC.

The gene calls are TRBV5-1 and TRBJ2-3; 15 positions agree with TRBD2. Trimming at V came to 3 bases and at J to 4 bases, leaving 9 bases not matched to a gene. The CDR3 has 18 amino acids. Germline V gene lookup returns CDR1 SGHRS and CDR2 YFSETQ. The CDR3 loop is CASSSGLAGGPEADTQYF. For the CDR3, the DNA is TGCGCCAGCAGCTCCGGACTAGCGGGGGGGCCGGAGGCAGATACGCAGTATTTT.